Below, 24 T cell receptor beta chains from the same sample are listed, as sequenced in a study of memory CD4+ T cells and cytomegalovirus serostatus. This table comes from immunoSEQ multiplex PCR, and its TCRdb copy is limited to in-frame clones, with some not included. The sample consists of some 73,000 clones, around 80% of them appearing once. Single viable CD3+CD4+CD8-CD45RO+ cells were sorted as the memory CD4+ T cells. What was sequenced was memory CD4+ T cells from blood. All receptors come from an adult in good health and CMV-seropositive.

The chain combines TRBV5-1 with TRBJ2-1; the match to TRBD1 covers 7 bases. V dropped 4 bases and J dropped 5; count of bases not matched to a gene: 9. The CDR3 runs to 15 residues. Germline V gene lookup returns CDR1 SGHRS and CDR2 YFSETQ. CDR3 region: CASSRHPGQDNEQFF. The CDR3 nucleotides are TGCGCCAGCAGCCGCCACCCCGGACAGGACAATGAGCAGTTCTTC.

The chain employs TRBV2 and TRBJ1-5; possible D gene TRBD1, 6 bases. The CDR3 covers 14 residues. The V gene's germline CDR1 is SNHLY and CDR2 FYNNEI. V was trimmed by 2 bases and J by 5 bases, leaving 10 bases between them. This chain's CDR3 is CASSEKRGDQPQHF. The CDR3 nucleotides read TGTGCCAGCAGTGAAAAAAGGGGGGATCAGCCCCAGCATTTT.

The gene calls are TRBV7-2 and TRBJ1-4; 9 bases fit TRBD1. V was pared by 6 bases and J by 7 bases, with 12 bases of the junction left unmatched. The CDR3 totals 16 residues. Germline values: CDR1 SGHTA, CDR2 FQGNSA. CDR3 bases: TGTGCCAGCAGACCCGCCGGGACAGGGCCGGGTGAAAAACTGTTTTTT. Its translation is CASRPAGTGPGEKLFF.

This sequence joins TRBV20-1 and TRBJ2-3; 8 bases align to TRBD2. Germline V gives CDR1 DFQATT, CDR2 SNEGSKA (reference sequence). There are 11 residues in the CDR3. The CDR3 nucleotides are TGCCATAGCGGGGACACAGATACGCAGTATTTT. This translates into CHSGDTDTQYF.

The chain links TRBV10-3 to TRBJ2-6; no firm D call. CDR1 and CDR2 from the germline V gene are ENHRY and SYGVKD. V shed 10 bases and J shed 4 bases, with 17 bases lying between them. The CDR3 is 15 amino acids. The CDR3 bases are TGTGCCACGTCGCGAGGCGGCCTGGGGGCCAACGTCCTGACTTTC. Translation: CATSRGGLGANVLTF.

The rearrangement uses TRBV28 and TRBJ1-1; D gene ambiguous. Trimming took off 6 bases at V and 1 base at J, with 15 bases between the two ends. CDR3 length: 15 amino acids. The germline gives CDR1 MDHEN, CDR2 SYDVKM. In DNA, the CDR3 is TGTGCCAGCAGCCGCTCCGTCTCAGGGAACACTGAAGCTTTCTTT. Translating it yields CASSRSVSGNTEAFF.

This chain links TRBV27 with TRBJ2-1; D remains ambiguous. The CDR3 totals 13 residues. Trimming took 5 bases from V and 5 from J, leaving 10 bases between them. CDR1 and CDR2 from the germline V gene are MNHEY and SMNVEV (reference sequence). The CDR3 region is CASSPQANNEQFF. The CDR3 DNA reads TGTGCCAGCAGTCCCCAGGCCAACAATGAGCAGTTCTTC.

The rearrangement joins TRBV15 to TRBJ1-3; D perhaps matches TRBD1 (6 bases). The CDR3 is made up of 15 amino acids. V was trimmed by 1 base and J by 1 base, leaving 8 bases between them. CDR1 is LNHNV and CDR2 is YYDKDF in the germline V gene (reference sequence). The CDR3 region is CATSRGRGSGNTIYF. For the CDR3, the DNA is TGTGCCACCAGCAGAGGGAGGGGGTCTGGAAACACCATATATTTT.

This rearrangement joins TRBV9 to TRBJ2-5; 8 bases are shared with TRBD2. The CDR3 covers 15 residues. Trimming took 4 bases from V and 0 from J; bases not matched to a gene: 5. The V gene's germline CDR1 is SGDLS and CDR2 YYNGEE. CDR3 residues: CASSSFSGDQETQYF. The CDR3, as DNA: TGTGCCAGCAGCTCCTTTAGCGGGGACCAAGAGACCCAGTACTTC.

As DNA, the CDR3 is TGCGCCAGCAGCCCCTTGGACGTACAGGGAGAGCTGTTTTTT. This encodes CASSPLDVQGELFF. The chain links TRBV5-1 to TRBJ2-2, with D perhaps matching TRBD1 (6 bases). Trimming stripped 4 bases from V and 11 bases from J, with 18 bases between. The CDR3 spans 14 residues. Germline V gene data show CDR1 as SGHRS and CDR2 as YFSETQ.

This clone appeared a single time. Here the CDR3 reads CASSGGTGLRNEQYF. CDR3 coding DNA: TGCGCCAGCAGCGGTGGGACAGGCCTTCGTAACGAGCAGTACTTC. V gene TRBV5-1 combines with J gene TRBJ2-7; 8 bases are a match to TRBD1. CDR1 and CDR2 from the germline V gene are SGHRS and YFSETQ. The V and J ends lost 4 bases and 5 bases, in that order; junction bases with no gene match: 11. This CDR3 has 15 amino acids.

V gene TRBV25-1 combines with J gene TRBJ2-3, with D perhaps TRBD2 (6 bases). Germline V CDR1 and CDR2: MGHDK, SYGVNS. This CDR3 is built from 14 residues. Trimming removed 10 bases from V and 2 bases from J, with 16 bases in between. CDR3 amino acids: CATIDGSNTDTQYF. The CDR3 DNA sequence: TGTGCCACCATTGACGGGAGCAACACAGATACGCAGTATTTT.

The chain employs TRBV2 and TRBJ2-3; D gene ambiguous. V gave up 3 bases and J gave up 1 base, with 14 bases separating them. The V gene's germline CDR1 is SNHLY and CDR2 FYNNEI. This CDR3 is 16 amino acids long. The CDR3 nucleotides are TGTGCCAGCAGTGAGGGCCCCCTACTCGGCACAGATACGCAGTATTTT. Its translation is CASSEGPLLGTDTQYF.

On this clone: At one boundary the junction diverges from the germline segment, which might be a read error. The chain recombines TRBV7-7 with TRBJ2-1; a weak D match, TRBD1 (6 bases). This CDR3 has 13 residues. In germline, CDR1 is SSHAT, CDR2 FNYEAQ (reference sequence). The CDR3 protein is CASSITGNGEQFF. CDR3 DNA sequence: TGTGCTAGCAGCATAACAGGGAATGGTGAGCAGTTCTTC.

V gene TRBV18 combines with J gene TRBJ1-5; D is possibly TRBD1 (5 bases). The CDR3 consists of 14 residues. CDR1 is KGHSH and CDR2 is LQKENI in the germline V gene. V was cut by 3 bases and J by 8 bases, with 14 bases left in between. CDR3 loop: CASSPIGDVKPQHF. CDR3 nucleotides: TGTGCCAGCTCACCTATAGGGGACGTCAAGCCCCAGCATTTT.

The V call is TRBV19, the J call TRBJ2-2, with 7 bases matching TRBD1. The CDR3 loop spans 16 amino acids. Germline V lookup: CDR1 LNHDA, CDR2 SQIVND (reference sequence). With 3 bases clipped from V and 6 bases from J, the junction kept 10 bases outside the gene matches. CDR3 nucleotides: TGTGCCAGTAGTATTGGGGCAGGGGGATGGGCCGGGGAGCTGTTTTTT. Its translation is CASSIGAGGWAGELFF.

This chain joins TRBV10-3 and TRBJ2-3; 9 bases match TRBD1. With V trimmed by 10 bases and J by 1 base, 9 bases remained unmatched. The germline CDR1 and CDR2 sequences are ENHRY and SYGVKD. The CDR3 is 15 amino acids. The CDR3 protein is CASLGWDRGTDTQYF. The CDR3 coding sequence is TGTGCCAGCCTAGGGTGGGACAGGGGCACAGATACGCAGTATTTT.

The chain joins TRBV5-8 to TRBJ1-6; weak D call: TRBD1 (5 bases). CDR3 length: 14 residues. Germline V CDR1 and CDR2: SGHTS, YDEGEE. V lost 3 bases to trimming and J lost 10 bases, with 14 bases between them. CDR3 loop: CASSSGLGESPLHF. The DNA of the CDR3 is TGTGCCAGCAGCTCAGGGCTTGGTGAGTCACCCCTCCACTTT.

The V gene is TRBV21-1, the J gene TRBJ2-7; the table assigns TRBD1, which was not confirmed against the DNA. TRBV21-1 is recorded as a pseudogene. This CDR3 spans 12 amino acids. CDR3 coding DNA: TGTGCTCCACGGGACAGGGCGTACGAGCAGTACGTC. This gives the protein CAPRDRAYEQYV.

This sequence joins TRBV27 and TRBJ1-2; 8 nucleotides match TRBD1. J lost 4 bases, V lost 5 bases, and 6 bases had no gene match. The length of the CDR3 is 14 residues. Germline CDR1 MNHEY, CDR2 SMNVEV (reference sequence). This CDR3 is CASSPRDRPYGYTF. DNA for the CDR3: TGTGCCAGCAGTCCAAGGGACAGGCCCTATGGCTACACCTTC.

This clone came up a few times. In DNA form, the CDR3 reads TGCGCCAGCAGCCCATCAATGCGGGACATAGGATCCAATCAGCCCCAGCATTTT. Translation gives CASSPSMRDIGSNQPQHF. The genes are TRBV4-3 and TRBJ1-5; maybe TRBD1 (6 bases). The CDR3 length is 18 residues. The V and J ends lost 4 bases and 3 bases respectively, with 22 bases between them. In germline, CDR1 is LGHNA, CDR2 YSLEER.

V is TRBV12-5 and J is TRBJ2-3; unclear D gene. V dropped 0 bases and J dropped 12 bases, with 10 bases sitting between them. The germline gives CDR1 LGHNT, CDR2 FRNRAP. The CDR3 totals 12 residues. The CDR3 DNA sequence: TGTGCTAGTGGTTTGGTACTGTCCGAACAGTATTTT. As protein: CASGLVLSEQYF.

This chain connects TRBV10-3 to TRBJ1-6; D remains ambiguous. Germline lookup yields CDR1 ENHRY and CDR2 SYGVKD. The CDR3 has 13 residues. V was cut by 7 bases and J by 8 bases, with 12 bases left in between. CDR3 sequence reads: CAIKSGPDSPLHF. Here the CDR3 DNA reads TGTGCCATCAAATCCGGTCCCGATTCACCCCTCCACTTT.

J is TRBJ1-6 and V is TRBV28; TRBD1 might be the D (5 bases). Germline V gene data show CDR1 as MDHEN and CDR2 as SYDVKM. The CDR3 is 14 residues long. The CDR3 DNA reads TGTGCTGCGATTGGGGGGATAGGTAATTCACCCCTCCACTTT. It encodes CAAIGGIGNSPLHF.